The 18 T cell receptor beta chains in this list originate from one sample, sequenced in a study of graft-versus-host responses after intestinal transplantation. Assay: immunoSEQ multiplex PCR; the TCRdb copy retains only in-frame clones and omits some. The data show about 85,000 clones, approximately 78% seen once. Antigens for these TCRs are unknown. The sample consisted of unstimulated CD4+ T cells sorted from spleen or lymph node cells, taken before intestinal transplant. These receptors came from a human donor who received an intestinal transplant.

The chain links TRBV28 to TRBJ2-7; 7 bases agree with TRBD2. V trimming: 0 bases; J trimming: 6 bases; junction bases outside the gene matches: 5. This CDR3 region has 14 residues. The germline gives CDR1 MDHEN, CDR2 SYDVKM. CDR3 protein: CASSLWTSQSEQYF. The CDR3 region has the DNA TGTGCCAGCAGTTTATGGACTAGCCAGTCCGAGCAGTACTTC. The full variable domain, its missing parts supplied by reference TRBV28 and TRBJ2-7, is DVKVTQSSRYLVKRTGEKVFLECVQDMDHENMFWYRQDPGLGLRLIYFSYDVKMKEKGDIPEGYSVSREKKERFSLILESASTNQTSMYLCASSLWTSQSEQYFGPGTRLTVT.

In this sample, this clone turned up a few times. The CDR3 DNA follows: TGTGCCAGCTCACCAATGACAGGGGGAGGGACTGAAGCTTTCTTT. This codes for CASSPMTGGGTEAFF. The J gene is TRBJ1-1, the V gene TRBV18, with 9 bases that match TRBD1. Germline trimming cut 2 bases from V and 5 bases from J; bases unmatched to any gene: 6. This CDR3 has 15 residues. Germline values: CDR1 KGHSH, CDR2 LQKENI.

V usage is TRBV2 and J usage is TRBJ1-2, with a tentative D call TRBD1 (5 bases). Deletions cut 6 bases from V and 7 bases from J, with 15 bases between. The CDR3 contains 13 residues. The V gene's germline CDR1 is SNHLY and CDR2 FYNNEI. CDR3 nucleotides: TGTGCCAGCAGACCCAGACAGTGGCGTGGCTACACCTTC. It translates to CASRPRQWRGYTF.

CDR3 coding DNA: TGTGCCAGCAGGGGGACAGTGCAATACGACGAGCAGTACTTC. It codes for CASRGTVQYDEQYF. This chain uses TRBV6-5 with TRBJ2-7; 7 nucleotides agree with TRBD1. Germline CDR1 is MNHEY and CDR2 is SVGAGI. This CDR3 contains 14 residues. V shed 6 bases and J 5 bases; nucleotides not matched to a gene: 10.

This clone was recorded only once. This chain connects TRBV2 to TRBJ1-3; no clear D gene. Trimming shortened V by 4 bases and J by 0 bases, and 7 bases separated the two germline ends. Looked up from germline, CDR1 is SNHLY and CDR2 is FYNNEI. CDR3 length equals 14 residues. This chain's CDR3 is CASSGRSSGNTIYF. In DNA form, the CDR3 reads TGTGCCAGCAGTGGGAGAAGCTCTGGAAACACCATATATTTT.

The rearrangement links TRBV5-1 to TRBJ1-5; D call uncertain. Per germline, CDR1 SGHRS and CDR2 YFSETQ. Trimming pared 0 bases from V and 4 bases from J, leaving 11 bases between. This CDR3 comprises 15 residues. The chain's CDR3 is CASSLDPAGNQPQHF. CDR3 nucleotide sequence: TGCGCCAGCAGCTTGGACCCGGCGGGGAATCAGCCCCAGCATTTT.

The CDR3 nucleotides are TGTGCCAGCGGCGGGGATAATGAAAAACTGTTTTTT. This translates into CASGGDNEKLFF. The chain recombines TRBV6-6 with TRBJ1-4; D is ambiguous. The length of the CDR3 is 12 residues. Trimming pared 8 bases from V and 4 bases from J, leaving 8 bases between. Germline values: CDR1 MNHNY, CDR2 SVGAGI (reference sequence).

This clone was counted between two and nine times. The genes are TRBV5-1 and TRBJ2-1; D may be TRBD2 (6 bases). The CDR3 is 15 amino acids. CDR1 and CDR2 from the germline V gene are SGHRS and YFSETQ. V lost 0 bases to trimming and J lost 6 bases, with 13 bases between them. CDR3: CASSLEGGAVNEQFF. The CDR3 nucleotides read TGCGCCAGCAGCTTGGAAGGCGGGGCGGTCAATGAGCAGTTCTTC.

V and J are TRBV5-1 and TRBJ2-7, with 10 positions matching TRBD1. The CDR3 runs to 16 residues. V shed 7 bases, J shed 4 bases, and the junction held 14 bases outside the gene matches. Per the germline V gene, CDR1 is SGHRS and CDR2 is YFSETQ. For the CDR3, the DNA is TGCGCCAGCCAGAACCGACAGGGGGCCTCGGAATACGAGCAGTACTTC. Translated, it gives CASQNRQGASEYEQYF.

This clone has just one count. The gene calls are TRBV29-1 and TRBJ2-7; no clear D. V gave up 2 bases and J gave up 9 bases, with 11 bases separating them. This CDR3 has 11 amino acids. Germline V gene sequence: CDR1 SQVTM, CDR2 ANQGSEA. CDR3 coding DNA: TGCAGCGTTGAACGCTCAGGCCGGCAGTACTTC. Its protein product is CSVERSGRQYF.

This chain uses TRBV4-2 with TRBJ1-4; the match to TRBD1 covers 9 bases. This CDR3 is built from 16 residues. Germline V lookup: CDR1 LGHNA, CDR2 YNFKEQ. V trimming: 2 bases; J trimming: 5 bases; junction bases outside the gene matches: 6. The CDR3 spells CASSQPTGGGNEKLFF. The CDR3 coding sequence is TGTGCCAGCAGCCAACCCACAGGGGGCGGCAATGAAAAACTGTTTTTT.

The rearrangement joins TRBV25-1 to TRBJ1-2; the D is unclear. CDR1 is MGHDK and CDR2 is SYGVNS in the germline V gene. Trimming took 6 bases from V and 4 from J, leaving 12 bases between them. The CDR3 sequence is 13 residues long. The CDR3 DNA reads as TGTGCCAGCAGCCCCACCCGGGGCTATGGCTACACCTTC. Its translation is CASSPTRGYGYTF.

In this sample, this clone turned up a few times. The gene calls are TRBV4-1 and TRBJ2-3; D remains ambiguous. CDR3 size: 13 residues. Germline loops: CDR1 MGHRA, CDR2 YSYEKL. Trimming removed 1 base from V and 6 bases from J, with 8 bases in between. The CDR3, as DNA: TGCGCCAGCAGCCAAGCATTTGTGGATACGCAGTATTTT. It encodes CASSQAFVDTQYF.

The rearrangement uses TRBV14 and TRBJ1-1; D not certain. With 1 base removed from V and 6 bases from J, the gap between germline ends came to 9 bases. The CDR3 runs to 13 residues. From germline, CDR1 is SGHDN and CDR2 FVKESK. CDR3 in DNA: TGTGCCAGCAGCCAAGTGGGGAGGGCTGAAGCTTTCTTT. Its protein is CASSQVGRAEAFF.

The chain joins TRBV7-8 to TRBJ2-7; tentative D call: TRBD1 (6 bases). CDR1 is SGHVS, CDR2 FQNEAQ, per germline. The V end was cut by 0 bases, the J end by 0 bases, with 12 bases between. The CDR3 sequence is 16 residues long. CDR3 amino acids: CASSLAGTSFSYEQYF. The CDR3 nucleotides are TGTGCCAGCAGCTTAGCTGGGACAAGTTTCTCCTACGAGCAGTACTTC.

V is TRBV28 and J is TRBJ2-7; D call uncertain. This CDR3 region has 11 residues. CDR1 and CDR2 (germline): MDHEN, SYDVKM. Trimming pared 3 bases from V and 3 bases from J, leaving 3 bases between. The CDR3 nucleotides read TGTGCCAGCAGTTTCCTCTACGAGCAGTACTTC. This sequence encodes CASSFLYEQYF.

The chain is built from TRBV6-5 and TRBJ2-7, with 8 bases fitting TRBD2. This CDR3 comprises 12 residues. Germline V lookup: CDR1 MNHEY, CDR2 SVGAGI. The V segment lost 5 bases and the J segment 9 bases; nucleotides outside the gene matches: 6. Here the CDR3 DNA reads TGTGCCAGCAGTGATCCGGGACTAGGGCAGTACTTC. Translation gives CASSDPGLGQYF.

The gene calls are TRBV2 and TRBJ2-3; 8 nucleotides align to TRBD1. The CDR3 is 13 residues long. The V gene's germline CDR1 is SNHLY and CDR2 FYNNEI. The V and J ends lost 1 base and 6 bases, in that order; junction bases with no gene match: 0. CDR3 loop: CASSEGTGDTQYF. The CDR3 region has the DNA TGTGCCAGCAGTGAAGGGACAGGGGATACGCAGTATTTT.